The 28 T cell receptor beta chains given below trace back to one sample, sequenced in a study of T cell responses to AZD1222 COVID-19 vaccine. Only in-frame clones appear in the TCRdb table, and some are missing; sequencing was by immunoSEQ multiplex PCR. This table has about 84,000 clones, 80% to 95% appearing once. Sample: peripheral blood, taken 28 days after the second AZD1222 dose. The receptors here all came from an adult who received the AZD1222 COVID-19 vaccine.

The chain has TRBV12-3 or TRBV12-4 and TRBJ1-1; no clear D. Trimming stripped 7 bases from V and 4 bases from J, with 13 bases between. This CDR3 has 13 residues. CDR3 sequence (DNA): TGTGCCAGCATCGAGGGCACATTCACTGAAGCTTTCTTT. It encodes CASIEGTFTEAFF.

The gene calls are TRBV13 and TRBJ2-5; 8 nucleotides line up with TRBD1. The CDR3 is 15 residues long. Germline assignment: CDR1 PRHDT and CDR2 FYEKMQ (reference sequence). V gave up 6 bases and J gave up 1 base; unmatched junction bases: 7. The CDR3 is CASSSRQGPQETQYF. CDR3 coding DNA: TGTGCCAGCAGTTCGCGACAGGGGCCCCAAGAGACCCAGTACTTC.

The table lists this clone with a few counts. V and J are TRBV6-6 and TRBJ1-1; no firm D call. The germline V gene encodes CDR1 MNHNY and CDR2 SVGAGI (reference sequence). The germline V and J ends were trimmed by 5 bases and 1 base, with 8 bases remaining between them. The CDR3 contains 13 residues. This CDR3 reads CASSKVENTEAFF. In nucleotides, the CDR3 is TGTGCCAGCAGTAAAGTCGAGAACACTGAAGCTTTCTTT.

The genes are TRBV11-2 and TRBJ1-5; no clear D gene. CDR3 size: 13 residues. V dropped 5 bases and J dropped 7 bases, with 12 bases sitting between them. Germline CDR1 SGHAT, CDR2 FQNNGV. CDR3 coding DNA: TGTGCCAGCAGCCAGGTCCCCCACCAGCCCCAGCATTTT. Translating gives CASSQVPHQPQHF.

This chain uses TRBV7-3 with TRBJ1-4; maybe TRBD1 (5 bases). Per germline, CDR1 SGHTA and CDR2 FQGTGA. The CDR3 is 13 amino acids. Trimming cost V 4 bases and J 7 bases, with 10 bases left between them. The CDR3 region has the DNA TGTGCCAGCAGCTCACGAAGGGGTGAAAAACTGTTTTTT. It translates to CASSSRRGEKLFF.

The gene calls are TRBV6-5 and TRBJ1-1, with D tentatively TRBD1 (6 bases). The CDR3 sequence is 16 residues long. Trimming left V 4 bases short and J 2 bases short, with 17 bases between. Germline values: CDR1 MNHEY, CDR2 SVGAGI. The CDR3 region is CASSSPSGALNTEAFF. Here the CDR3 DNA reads TGTGCCAGCAGTTCTCCTTCGGGGGCCCTAAACACTGAAGCTTTCTTT.

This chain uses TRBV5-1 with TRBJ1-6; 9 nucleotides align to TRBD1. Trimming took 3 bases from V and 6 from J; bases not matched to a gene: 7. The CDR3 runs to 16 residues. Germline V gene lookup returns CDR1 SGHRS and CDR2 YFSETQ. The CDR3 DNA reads TGCGCCAGCAGCTCAGGAACAGGGGGCCCTAATTCACCCCTCCACTTT. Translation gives CASSSGTGGPNSPLHF.

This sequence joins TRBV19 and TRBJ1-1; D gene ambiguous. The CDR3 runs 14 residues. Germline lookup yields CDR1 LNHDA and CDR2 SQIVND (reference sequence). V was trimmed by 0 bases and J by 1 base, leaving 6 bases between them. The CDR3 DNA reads TGTGCCAGTAGTATAGATTTGAGGAACACTGAAGCTTTCTTT. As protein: CASSIDLRNTEAFF. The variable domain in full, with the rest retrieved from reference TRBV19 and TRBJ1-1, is DGGITQSPKYLFRKEGQNVTLSCEQNLNHDAMYWYRQDPGQGLRLIYYSQIVNDFQKGDIAEGYSVSREKKESFPLTVTSAQKNPTAFYLCASSIDLRNTEAFFGQGTRLTVV.

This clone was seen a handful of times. The CDR3 DNA reads TGTGCCAGTAGAGAGCGGGGGGGCCTCACAGATACGCAGTATTTT. Amino acids: CASRERGGLTDTQYF. The chain has TRBV19 and TRBJ2-3, with TRBD2 matching 10 bases. This CDR3 spans 15 amino acids. V shed 6 bases and J 2 bases; nucleotides not matched to a gene: 5. The V gene's germline CDR1 is LNHDA and CDR2 SQIVND (reference sequence).

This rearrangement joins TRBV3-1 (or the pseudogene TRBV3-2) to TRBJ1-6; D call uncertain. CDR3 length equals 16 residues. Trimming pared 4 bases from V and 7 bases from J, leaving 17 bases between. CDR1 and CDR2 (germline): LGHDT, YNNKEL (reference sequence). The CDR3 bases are TGTGCCAGCAGCCTCCAAGACCTACTAGGGAATTCACCCCTCCACTTT. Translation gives CASSLQDLLGNSPLHF.

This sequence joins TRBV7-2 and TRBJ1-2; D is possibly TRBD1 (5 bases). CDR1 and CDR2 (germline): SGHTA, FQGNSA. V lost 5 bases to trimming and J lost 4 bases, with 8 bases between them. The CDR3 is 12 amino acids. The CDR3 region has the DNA TGTGCCAGCAGCATACAGGCCTATGGCTACACCTTC. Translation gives CASSIQAYGYTF.

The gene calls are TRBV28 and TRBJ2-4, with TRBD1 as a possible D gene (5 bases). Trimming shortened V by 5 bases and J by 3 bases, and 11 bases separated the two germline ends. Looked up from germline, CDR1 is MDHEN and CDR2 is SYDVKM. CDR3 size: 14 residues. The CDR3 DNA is TGTGCCAGCAGTACCAGAAGGGGCAAAAACATTCAGTACTTC. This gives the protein CASSTRRGKNIQYF.

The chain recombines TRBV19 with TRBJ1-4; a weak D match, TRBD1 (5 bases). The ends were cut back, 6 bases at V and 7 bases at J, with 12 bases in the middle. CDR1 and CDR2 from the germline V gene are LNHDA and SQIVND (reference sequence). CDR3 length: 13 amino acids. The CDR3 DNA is TGTGCCAGTAGGGACATTCGGGTTGAAAAACTGTTTTTT. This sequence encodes CASRDIRVEKLFF.

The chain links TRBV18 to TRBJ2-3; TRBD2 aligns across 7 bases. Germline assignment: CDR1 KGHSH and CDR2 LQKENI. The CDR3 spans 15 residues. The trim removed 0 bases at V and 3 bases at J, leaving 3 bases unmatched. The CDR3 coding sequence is TGTGCCAGCTCACCACCAGAGCGGGGTACAGATACGCAGTATTTT. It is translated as CASSPPERGTDTQYF. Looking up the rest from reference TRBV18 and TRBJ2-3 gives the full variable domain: NAGVMQNPRHLVRRRGQEARLRCSPMKGHSHVYWYRQLPEEGLKFMVYLQKENIIDESGMPKERFSAEFPKEGPSILRIQQVVRGDSAAYFCASSPPERGTDTQYFGPGTRLTVL.

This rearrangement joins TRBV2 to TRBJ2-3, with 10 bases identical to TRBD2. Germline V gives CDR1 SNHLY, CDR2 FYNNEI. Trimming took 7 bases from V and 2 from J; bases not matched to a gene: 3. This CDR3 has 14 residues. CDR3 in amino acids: CASTSGGYTDTQYF. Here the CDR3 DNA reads TGTGCCAGCACTAGCGGGGGATACACAGATACGCAGTATTTT.

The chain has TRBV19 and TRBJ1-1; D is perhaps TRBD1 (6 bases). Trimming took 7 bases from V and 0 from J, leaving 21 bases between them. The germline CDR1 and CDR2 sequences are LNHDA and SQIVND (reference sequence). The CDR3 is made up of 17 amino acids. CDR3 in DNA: TGTGCCAGTATGTCCCAGGGGACTTTGGGGCTGAACACTGAAGCTTTCTTT. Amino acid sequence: CASMSQGTLGLNTEAFF.

The CDR3 sequence: CASSISGDASTDTQYF. CDR3 bases: TGTGCCAGCAGCATTAGCGGGGACGCTAGCACAGATACGCAGTATTTT. The genes are TRBV7-6 and TRBJ2-3; 8 bases are a match to TRBD2. The CDR3 contains 16 residues. V lost 5 bases and J lost 0; bases outside the gene matches: 7. CDR1 and CDR2 from the germline V gene are SGHVS and FNYEAQ.

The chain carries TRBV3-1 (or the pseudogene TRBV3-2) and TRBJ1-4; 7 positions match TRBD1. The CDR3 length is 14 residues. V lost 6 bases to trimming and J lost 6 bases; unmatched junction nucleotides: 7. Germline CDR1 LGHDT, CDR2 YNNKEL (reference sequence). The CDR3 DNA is TGTGCCAGCAGTTTGGACAGGATTCATGAAAAACTGTTTTTT. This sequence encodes CASSLDRIHEKLFF.

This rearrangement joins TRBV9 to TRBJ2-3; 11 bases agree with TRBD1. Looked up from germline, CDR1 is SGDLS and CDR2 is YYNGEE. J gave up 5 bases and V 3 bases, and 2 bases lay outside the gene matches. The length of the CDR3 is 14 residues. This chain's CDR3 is CASSEGQGVDTQYF. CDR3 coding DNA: TGTGCCAGCAGCGAGGGACAGGGGGTAGATACGCAGTATTTT.

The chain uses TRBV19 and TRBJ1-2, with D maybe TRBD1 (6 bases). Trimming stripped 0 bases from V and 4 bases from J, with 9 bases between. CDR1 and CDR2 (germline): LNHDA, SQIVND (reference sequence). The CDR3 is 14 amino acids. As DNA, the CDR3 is TGTGCCAGTAGTATAGACAGGGGAAGCTATGGCTACACCTTC. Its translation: CASSIDRGSYGYTF.

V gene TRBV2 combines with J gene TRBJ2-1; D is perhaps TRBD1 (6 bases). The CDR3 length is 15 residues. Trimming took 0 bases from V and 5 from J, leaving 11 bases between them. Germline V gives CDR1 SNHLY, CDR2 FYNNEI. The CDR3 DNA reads TGTGCCAGCAGTGAAGCCCACAGGGTCAACAATGAGCAGTTCTTC. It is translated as CASSEAHRVNNEQFF.

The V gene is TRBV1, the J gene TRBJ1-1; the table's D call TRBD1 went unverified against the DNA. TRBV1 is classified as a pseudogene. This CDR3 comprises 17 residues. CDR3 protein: CTSSQDTRDRKNTEAFF. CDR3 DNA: TGCACCAGCAGCCAGGATACCAGGGACAGAAAGAACACTGAAGCTTTCTTT.

CDR3 DNA sequence: TGTGCCAGCAGTTTCACAGGCAACACAGATACGCAGTATTTT. As protein: CASSFTGNTDTQYF. The chain joins TRBV6-2 or TRBV6-3 to TRBJ2-3; D may be TRBD1 (5 bases). The CDR3 sequence is 14 residues long. Per the germline V gene, CDR1 is MNHEY and CDR2 is SVGEGT. The germline V and J ends were trimmed by 4 bases and 2 bases, with 10 bases remaining between them.

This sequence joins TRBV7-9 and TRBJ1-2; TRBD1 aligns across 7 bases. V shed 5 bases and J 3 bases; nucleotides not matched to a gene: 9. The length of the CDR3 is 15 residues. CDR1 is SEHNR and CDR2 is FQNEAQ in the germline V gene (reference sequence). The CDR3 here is CASSTSGTEHYGYTF. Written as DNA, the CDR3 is TGTGCCAGCAGCACCTCCGGGACAGAGCACTATGGCTACACCTTC. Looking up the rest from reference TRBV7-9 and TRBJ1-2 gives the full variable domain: DTGVSQNPRHKITKRGQNVTFRCDPISEHNRLYWYRQTLGQGPEFLTYFQNEAQLEKSRLLSDRFSAERPKGSFSTLEIQRTEQGDSAMYLCASSTSGTEHYGYTFGSGTRLTVV.

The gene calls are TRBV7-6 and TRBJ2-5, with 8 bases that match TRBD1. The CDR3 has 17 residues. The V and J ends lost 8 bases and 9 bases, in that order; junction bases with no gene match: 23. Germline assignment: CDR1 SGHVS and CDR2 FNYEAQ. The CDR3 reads CASRTGSRGEAQGAQYF. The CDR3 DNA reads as TGTGCCAGCCGGACCGGATCAAGGGGGGAGGCACAGGGGGCCCAGTACTTC.

The CDR3 DNA sequence: TGTGCCAGCAGTTTATTCGGACAGGGAGGGGATGGCTACACCTTC. This codes for CASSLFGQGGDGYTF. This chain joins TRBV28 and TRBJ1-2; 8 nucleotides agree with TRBD1. Germline CDR1 MDHEN, CDR2 SYDVKM. The V gene end was trimmed by 1 base and the J gene end by 6 bases; junction bases not matched to a gene: 7. The CDR3 is made up of 15 amino acids.

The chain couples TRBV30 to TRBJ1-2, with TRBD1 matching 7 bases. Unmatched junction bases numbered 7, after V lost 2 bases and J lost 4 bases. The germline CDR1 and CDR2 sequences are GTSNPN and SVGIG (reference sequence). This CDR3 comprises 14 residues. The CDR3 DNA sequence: TGTGCCTGGAGTCGGGACAGTTATACCTATGGCTACACCTTC. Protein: CAWSRDSYTYGYTF.

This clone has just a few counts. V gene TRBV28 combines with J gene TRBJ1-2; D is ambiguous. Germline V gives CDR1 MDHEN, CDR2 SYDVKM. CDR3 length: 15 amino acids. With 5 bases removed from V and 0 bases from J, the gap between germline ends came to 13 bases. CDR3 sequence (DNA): TGTGCCAGCAGTCCCTGGTCCCTGGCTAACTATGGCTACACCTTC. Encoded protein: CASSPWSLANYGYTF.